A selection of T cell receptor beta chains follows, all from one sample in a study of shared clonotypes between healthy human individuals. Sequencing was performed with immunoSEQ multiplex PCR; in TCRdb, only in-frame clones are kept and a portion is missing. The table has about 580,000 clones, 98% seen once. Sample: naive CD8+ T cells sorted from blood. These receptors came from a young man in good health. Both conserved end residues are part of each CDR3. Fields, in order: V gene, clone size, J gene, D gene, CDR3 protein, CDR3 DNA. D genes are given only for firm matches. Some rows mark clone size as missing; the rest say once, few, many or name a class of expanded clone.

TRBV14,-,TRBJ1-2,-,CASSQVQALYGYTF,TGTGCCAGCAGCCAAGTCCAGGCCCTATATGGCTACACCTTC
TRBV5-4,-,TRBJ1-2,-,CASSLAYGGSQQRDGYTF,TGTGCCAGCAGCTTGGCCTATGGCGGTAGTCAACAACGGGATGGCTACACCTTC
TRBV7-8,-,TRBJ2-7,-,CASSSRSRGGEQYF,TGTGCCAGCAGCTCCCGGTCCCGGGGCGGCGAGCAGTACTTC
TRBV27,once,TRBJ2-7,TRBD1,CASSPNRGWPYEQYF,TGTGCCAGCAGCCCTAACAGGGGGTGGCCCTACGAGCAGTACTTC
TRBV4-1,-,TRBJ2-1,-,CASSQDDNPHNEQFF,TGCGCCAGCAGCCAAGATGATAATCCCCACAATGAGCAGTTCTTC
TRBV7-7,-,TRBJ2-7,TRBD1,CASSPGTGSSYEQYF,TGTGCTAGCAGCCCCGGGACAGGAAGCTCCTACGAGCAGTACTTC
TRBV27,once,TRBJ1-2,TRBD1,CASTTSRDRMYGYTF,TGTGCCAGCACCACGTCCCGGGACAGGATGTATGGCTACACCTTC
TRBV2,-,TRBJ1-1,TRBD1,CASSDGTGGLKNTEAFF,TGTGCCAGCAGTGATGGGACAGGGGGGCTAAAGAACACTGAAGCTTTCTTT
TRBV6-5,-,TRBJ2-3,TRBD2,CATGLAGTDTQYF,TGTGCAACCGGACTAGCGGGCACAGATACGCAGTATTTT
TRBV29-1,-,TRBJ2-1,TRBD2,CSVDDSGSNNEQFF,TGCAGCGTTGATGACAGCGGGAGCAACAATGAGCAGTTCTTC
TRBV7-6,-,TRBJ2-6,TRBD1,CASSYGTGADSGANVLTF,TGTGCCAGCAGCTATGGGACAGGGGCAGATAGTGGGGCCAACGTCCTGACTTTC
TRBV6-5,-,TRBJ2-3,TRBD2,CASSPLGGYTDTQYF,TGTGCCAGCAGTCCCCTGGGAGGGTACACAGATACGCAGTATTTT
TRBV29-1,-,TRBJ2-7,-,CSVVTGVGTVDYEQYF,TGCAGCGTCGTTACGGGGGTCGGGACTGTAGACTACGAGCAGTACTTC
TRBV30,-,TRBJ1-1,-,CAWILMAAHTEAFF,TGTGCCTGGATTTTAATGGCGGCACACACTGAAGCTTTCTTT
TRBV27,-,TRBJ2-1,-,CASSSTGVPYNEQFF,TGTGCCAGCAGTTCCACCGGGGTCCCCTACAATGAGCAGTTCTTC
TRBV10-3,-,TRBJ1-3,-,CAISSGNTIYF,TGTGCCATCAGTAGTGGAAACACCATATATTTT
TRBV6-4,-,TRBJ2-2,TRBD2,CASRERGETGELFF,TGTGCCAGCCGAGAGCGGGGAGAAACCGGGGAGCTGTTTTTT
TRBV20-1,-,TRBJ2-3,-,CSAWKDTQYF,TGCAGTGCTTGGAAAGATACGCAGTATTTT
TRBV29-1,-,TRBJ2-5,-,CSVSGLHQETQYF,TGCAGCGTTAGTGGACTACACCAAGAGACCCAGTACTTC
TRBV18,-,TRBJ2-6,-,CASSPPGGSGANVLTF,TGTGCCAGCTCACCACCGGGTGGATCTGGGGCCAACGTCCTGACTTTC
TRBV6-6,-,TRBJ2-7,-,CASSLERPHEQYF,TGTGCCAGCTCTCTAGAGAGACCCCACGAGCAGTACTTC
TRBV6-6,-,TRBJ1-5,-,CASSFPGNSQPQHF,TGTGCCAGCAGTTTCCCAGGGAATTCCCAGCCCCAGCATTTT
TRBV7-8,-,TRBJ1-1,-,CASSRGERNTEAFF,TGTGCCAGCAGCCGCGGGGAAAGGAACACTGAAGCTTTCTTT
TRBV29-1,-,TRBJ2-7,TRBD1,CSIDRGYEQYF,TGCAGCATAGACAGGGGCTACGAGCAGTACTTC
TRBV18,once,TRBJ2-5,TRBD2,CASSPVLEGLAAYQETQYF,TGTGCCAGCTCACCAGTCCTAGAGGGACTAGCGGCGTACCAAGAGACCCAGTACTTC
TRBV9,-,TRBJ2-6,-,CASSTRLQALSGANVLTF,TGTGCCAGCAGCACCCGGTTACAGGCCCTCTCTGGGGCCAACGTCCTGACTTTC
TRBV11-2,-,TRBJ1-1,TRBD1,CASSLQGPNTEAFF,TGTGCCAGCAGCCTACAGGGGCCCAACACTGAAGCTTTCTTT
TRBV27,-,TRBJ1-1,-,CASSLVFNTEAFF,TGTGCCAGCAGTTTAGTTTTTAACACTGAAGCTTTCTTT
TRBV27,-,TRBJ2-3,-,CASSLGQTARSDTQYF,TGTGCCAGCAGTTTGGGGCAAACGGCCAGATCAGATACGCAGTATTTT
TRBV11-2,-,TRBJ1-2,TRBD1,CASSGSDRGGYGYTF,TGTGCCAGCAGCGGATCGGACAGGGGTGGCTATGGCTACACCTTC
TRBV5-5,-,TRBJ1-1,TRBD1,CASSYGDRGRAINTEAFF,TGTGCCAGCAGCTACGGGGACAGGGGGCGCGCAATTAACACTGAAGCTTTCTTT
TRBV4-1,-,TRBJ2-7,TRBD1,CASSQAGTASYEQYF,TGCGCCAGCAGCCAAGCCGGGACAGCGTCCTACGAGCAGTACTTC
TRBV4-1,-,TRBJ2-1,-,CASSQAHEQFF,TGCGCCAGCAGCCAAGCCCATGAGCAGTTCTTC
TRBV7-9,-,TRBJ1-3,TRBD1,CASSSSRADRSSGNTIYF,TGTGCCAGCAGCTCCTCCCGTGCGGACAGGAGCTCTGGAAACACCATATATTTT
TRBV27,-,TRBJ2-7,-,CASSLSSAVEQYF,TGTGCCAGCAGTTTATCGTCCGCGGTCGAGCAGTACTTC
TRBV5-8,-,TRBJ2-1,-,CASSSRVNEQFF,TGTGCCAGCAGCTCCAGGGTGAATGAGCAGTTCTTC
TRBV9,-,TRBJ2-7,-,CASSVGGGTYEQYF,TGTGCCAGCAGCGTAGGGGGCGGCACCTACGAGCAGTACTTC
TRBV6-7,-,TRBJ2-1,TRBD2,CASRTSGRAFNEQFF,TGTGCCAGCAGGACTAGCGGGAGGGCCTTCAATGAGCAGTTCTTC
TRBV7-8,-,TRBJ2-7,-,CASSLARGDPYEQYF,TGTGCCAGCAGCTTAGCCCGCGGGGATCCCTACGAGCAGTACTTC
TRBV9,-,TRBJ2-5,-,CASSVAEGRRQETQYF,TGTGCCAGCAGCGTAGCGGAGGGTAGGAGGCAAGAGACCCAGTACTTC
TRBV28,-,TRBJ2-7,-,CASSSLGVEQYF,TGTGCCAGCAGTTCCCTTGGGGTCGAGCAGTACTTC
TRBV28,-,TRBJ2-1,TRBD1,CASSSGPGTGPSNEQFF,TGTGCCAGCAGCTCTGGACCCGGGACAGGTCCTTCGAATGAGCAGTTCTTC